The clone carrying this T cell receptor (beta chain) was seen more than once but under ten times. Germline loops: CDR1 MDHEN, CDR2 SYDVKM. This CDR3 has 15 residues. The ends lost 8 bases at V and 0 bases at J; junction bases unmatched: 7. This record comes from a study of T cell changes during pregnancy in multiple sclerosis. Repertoires were generated with immunoSEQ multiplex PCR, while TCRdb's copy carries only in-frame clones and drops some. The data show around 45,000 clones, with more than 85% seen just once and about 0.48% held by the top ten. This receptor was identified in a female donor in good health, enrolled as a control in a pregnancy study. The material was CD4+ T cells from peripheral blood mononuclear cells, obtained in the second trimester of pregnancy. V gene TRBV28 combines with J gene TRBJ2-7, with 10 nucleotides matching TRBD2. The CDR3 spells CASLTSGKSSYEQYF. The CDR3 bases are TGTGCCAGCCTAACTAGCGGGAAAAGCTCCTACGAGCAGTACTTC.